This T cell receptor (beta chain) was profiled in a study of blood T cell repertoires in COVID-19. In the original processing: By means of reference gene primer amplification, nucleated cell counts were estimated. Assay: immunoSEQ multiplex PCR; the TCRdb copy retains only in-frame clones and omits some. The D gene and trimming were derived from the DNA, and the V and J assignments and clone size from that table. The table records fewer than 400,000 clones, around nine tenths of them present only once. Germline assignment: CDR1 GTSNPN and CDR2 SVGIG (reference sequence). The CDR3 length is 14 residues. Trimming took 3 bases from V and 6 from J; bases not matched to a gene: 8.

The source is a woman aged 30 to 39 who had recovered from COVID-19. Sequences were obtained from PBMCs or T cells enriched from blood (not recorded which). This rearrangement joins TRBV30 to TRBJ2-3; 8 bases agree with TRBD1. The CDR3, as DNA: TGTGCCTGGAGCCAGGGGGCTACCGCCGATACGCAGTATTTT. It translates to CAWSQGATADTQYF.